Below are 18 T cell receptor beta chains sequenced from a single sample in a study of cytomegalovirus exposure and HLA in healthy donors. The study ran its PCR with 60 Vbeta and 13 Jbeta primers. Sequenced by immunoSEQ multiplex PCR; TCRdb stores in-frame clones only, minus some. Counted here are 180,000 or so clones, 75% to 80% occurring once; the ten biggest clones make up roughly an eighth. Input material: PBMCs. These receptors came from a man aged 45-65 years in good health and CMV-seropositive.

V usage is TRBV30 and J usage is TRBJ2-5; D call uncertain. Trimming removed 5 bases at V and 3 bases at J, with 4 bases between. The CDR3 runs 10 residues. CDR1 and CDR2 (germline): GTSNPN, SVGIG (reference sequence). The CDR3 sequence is CAWSKETQYF. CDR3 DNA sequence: TGTGCCTGGTCTAAAGAGACCCAGTACTTC.

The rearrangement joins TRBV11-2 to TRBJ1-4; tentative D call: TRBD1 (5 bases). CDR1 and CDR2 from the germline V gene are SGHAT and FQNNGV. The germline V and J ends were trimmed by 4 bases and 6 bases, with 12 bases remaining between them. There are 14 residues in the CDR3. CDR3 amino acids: CASSSRTGDEKLFF. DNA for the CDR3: TGTGCCAGCAGCTCTCGGACGGGGGATGAAAAACTGTTTTTT.

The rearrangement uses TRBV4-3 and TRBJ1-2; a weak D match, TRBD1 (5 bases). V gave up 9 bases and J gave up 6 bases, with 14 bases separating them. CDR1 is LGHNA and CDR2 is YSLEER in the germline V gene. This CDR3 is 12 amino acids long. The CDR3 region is CASRTGGDGYTF. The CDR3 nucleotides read TGCGCCAGTCGTACGGGGGGGGATGGCTACACCTTC.

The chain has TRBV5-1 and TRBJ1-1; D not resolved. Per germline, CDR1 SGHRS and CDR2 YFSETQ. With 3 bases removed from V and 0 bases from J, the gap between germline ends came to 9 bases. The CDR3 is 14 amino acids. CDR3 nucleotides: TGCGCCAGCAGCTCCACCGGTGTGAACACTGAAGCTTTCTTT. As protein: CASSSTGVNTEAFF.

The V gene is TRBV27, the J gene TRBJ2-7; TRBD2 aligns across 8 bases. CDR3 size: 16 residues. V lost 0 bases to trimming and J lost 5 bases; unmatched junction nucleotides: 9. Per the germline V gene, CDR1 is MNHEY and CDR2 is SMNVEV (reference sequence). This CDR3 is CASSLSYAGGTHEQYF. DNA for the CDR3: TGTGCCAGCAGTTTATCATACGCGGGGGGAACCCACGAGCAGTACTTC.

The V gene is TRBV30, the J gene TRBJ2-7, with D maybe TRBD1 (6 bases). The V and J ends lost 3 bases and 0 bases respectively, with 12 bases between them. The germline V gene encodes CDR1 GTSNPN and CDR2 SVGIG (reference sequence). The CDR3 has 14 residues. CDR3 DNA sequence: TGTGCCTGGAGCCGAGGGGGTAACTCCTACGAGCAGTACTTC. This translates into CAWSRGGNSYEQYF.

The CDR3 here is CASSESGRRTDTQYF. CDR3 bases: TGTGCCAGCAGTGAATCGGGGAGGCGCACAGATACGCAGTATTTT. V gene TRBV25-1 combines with J gene TRBJ2-3, with a tentative D call TRBD2 (6 bases). Germline assignment: CDR1 MGHDK and CDR2 SYGVNS. CDR3 size: 15 residues. V shed 1 base and J shed 1 base, with 9 bases lying between them.

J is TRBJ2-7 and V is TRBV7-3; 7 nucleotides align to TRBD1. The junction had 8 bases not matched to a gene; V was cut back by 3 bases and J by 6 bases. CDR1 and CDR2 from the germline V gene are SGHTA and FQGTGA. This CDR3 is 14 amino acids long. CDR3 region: CASSFGTVGGEQYF. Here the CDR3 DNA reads TGTGCCAGCAGCTTCGGGACAGTTGGCGGCGAGCAGTACTTC. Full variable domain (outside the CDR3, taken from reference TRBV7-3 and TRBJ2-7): GAGVSQTPSNKVTEKGKYVELRCDPISGHTALYWYRQSLGQGPEFLIYFQGTGAADDSGLPNDRFFAVRPEGSVSTLKIQRTERGDSAVYLCASSFGTVGGEQYFGPGTRLTVT.

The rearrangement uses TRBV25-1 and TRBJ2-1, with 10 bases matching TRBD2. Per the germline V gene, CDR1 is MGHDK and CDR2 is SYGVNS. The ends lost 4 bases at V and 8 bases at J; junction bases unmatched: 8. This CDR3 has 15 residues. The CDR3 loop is CASSALAGAKDEQFF. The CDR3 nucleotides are TGTGCCAGCAGTGCCCTAGCGGGGGCCAAGGATGAGCAGTTCTTC.

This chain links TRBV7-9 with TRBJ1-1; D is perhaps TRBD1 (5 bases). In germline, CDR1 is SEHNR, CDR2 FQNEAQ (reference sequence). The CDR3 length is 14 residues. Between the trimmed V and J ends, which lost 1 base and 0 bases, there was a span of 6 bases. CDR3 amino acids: CASSLEGMNTEAFF. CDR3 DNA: TGTGCCAGCAGCTTAGAGGGGATGAACACTGAAGCTTTCTTT.

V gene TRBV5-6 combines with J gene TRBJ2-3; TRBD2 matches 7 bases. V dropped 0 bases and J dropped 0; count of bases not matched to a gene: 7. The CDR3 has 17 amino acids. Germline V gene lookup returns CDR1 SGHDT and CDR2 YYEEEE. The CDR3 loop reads CASSLGLRGVSTDTQYF. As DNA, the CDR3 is TGTGCCAGCAGCTTGGGTTTACGGGGGGTAAGCACAGATACGCAGTATTTT.

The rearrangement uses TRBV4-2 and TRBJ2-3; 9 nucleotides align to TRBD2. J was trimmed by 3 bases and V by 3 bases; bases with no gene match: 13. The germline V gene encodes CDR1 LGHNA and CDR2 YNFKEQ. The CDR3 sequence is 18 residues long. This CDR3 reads CASSHYGPSGEVTDTQYF. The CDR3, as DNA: TGTGCCAGCAGCCACTATGGGCCTAGCGGGGAAGTGACAGATACGCAGTATTTT.

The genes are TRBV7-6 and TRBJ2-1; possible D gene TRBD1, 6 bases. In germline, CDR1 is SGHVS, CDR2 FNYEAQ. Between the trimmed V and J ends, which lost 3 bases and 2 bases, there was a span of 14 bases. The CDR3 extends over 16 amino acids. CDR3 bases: TGTGCCAGCAGCTTTTTGGGACGGGACACCTACAATGAGCAGTTCTTC. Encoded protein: CASSFLGRDTYNEQFF.

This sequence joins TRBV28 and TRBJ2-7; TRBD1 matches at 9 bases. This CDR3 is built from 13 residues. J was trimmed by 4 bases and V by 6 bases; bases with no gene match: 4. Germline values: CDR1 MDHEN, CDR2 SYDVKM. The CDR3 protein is CASSSGQGYEQYF. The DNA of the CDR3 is TGTGCCAGCAGCTCAGGACAGGGGTACGAGCAGTACTTC.

The DNA of the CDR3 is TGCGCCAGCCGCCGGGAGGGGGCTCAAGCCGGGGAGCTGTTTTTT. It translates to CASRREGAQAGELFF. The V gene is TRBV5-1, the J gene TRBJ2-2, with D perhaps matching TRBD2 (8 bases). V gave up 7 bases and J gave up 6 bases, with 19 bases separating them. This CDR3 has 15 residues. Germline V gene sequence: CDR1 SGHRS, CDR2 YFSETQ. Full variable domain (missing parts from reference TRBV5-1 and TRBJ2-2): KAGVTQTPRYLIKTRGQQVTLSCSPISGHRSVSWYQQTPGQGLQFLFEYFSETQRNKGNFPGRFSGRQFSNSRSEMNVSTLELGDSALYLCASRREGAQAGELFFGEGSRLTVL.

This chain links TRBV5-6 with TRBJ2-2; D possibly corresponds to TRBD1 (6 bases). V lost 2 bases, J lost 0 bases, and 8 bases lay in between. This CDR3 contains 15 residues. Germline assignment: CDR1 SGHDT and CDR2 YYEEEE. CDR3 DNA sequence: TGTGCCAGCAGCTTCGGGACATCGAACACCGGGGAGCTGTTTTTT. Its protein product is CASSFGTSNTGELFF.

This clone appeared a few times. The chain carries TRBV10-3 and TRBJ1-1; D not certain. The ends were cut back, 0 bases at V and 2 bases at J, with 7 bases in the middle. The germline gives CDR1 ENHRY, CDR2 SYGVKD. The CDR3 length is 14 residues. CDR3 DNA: TGTGCCATCAGTGAGTCGGCAGATAACACTGAAGCTTTCTTT. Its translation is CAISESADNTEAFF.

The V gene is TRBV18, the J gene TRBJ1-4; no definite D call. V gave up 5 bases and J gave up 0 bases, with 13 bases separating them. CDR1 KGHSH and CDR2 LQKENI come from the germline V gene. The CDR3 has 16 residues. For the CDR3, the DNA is TGTGCCAGCTCAGATGACTACAGAGCAACTAATGAAAAACTGTTTTTT. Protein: CASSDDYRATNEKLFF.